This paragraph reports one T cell receptor beta chain. The target antigen is unknown. This specimen belongs to a study of cytomegalovirus exposure and HLA in healthy donors. Study-wide results and caveats: The dataset shows that most TCR sequences were rare, while some public TCRs occurred in many donors. Owing to their indistinguishability, certain V segments, notably TRBV6-2 and TRBV6-3, were excluded. Within an earlier analysis, most TCR beta V segments proved productive either about 87% or about 30% of the time.

The PCR had 60 Vbeta and 13 Jbeta primers. Libraries were prepared by immunoSEQ multiplex PCR; TCRdb keeps only in-frame clonotypes and omits some of them. Counted here are 150,000 to 200,000 clones, 80% occurring once; the ten biggest clones make up roughly 4.4%. Trimming stripped 1 base from V and 7 bases from J, with 17 bases between. The CDR3 totals 15 residues. Germline V gene lookup returns CDR1 SNHLY and CDR2 FYNNEI. The chain uses TRBV2 and TRBJ2-7; no clear D. The clonotype originates from a man aged 25-45 years in good health and CMV-seronegative. Sequences were obtained from PBMCs. The CDR3 nucleotides are TGTGCCAGCAGTGAAGGAGTAGGAGTTCCGTTTGAGCAGTACTTC. Translation gives CASSEGVGVPFEQYF.